The clone carrying this TCR beta chain turned up a few times. No antigen is known for it. The data belong to a study of beta chain features in type 1 diabetes. Isolated RNA was reverse transcribed in full, so expressed TCRB transcripts were sequenced. Some 3.6 million reads were obtained on average from naive, central memory and regulatory T cell samples. The repertoire was sequenced with immunoSEQ multiplex PCR; TCRdb's copy has only in-frame clones and lacks some. The sample holds hundreds of thousands of clones; about a tenth are singletons and the top ten take over 0.015%. Isolation of CD4+ naive, central memory, regulatory and stem cell-like memory cells was achieved by sorting via CD45RO/CCR7/CD25/CD127/CD95/CD27. General observations from the study: VDJ junctions sequenced from type 1 diabetes patients showed fewer insertions and more deletions. Within each of all four CD4+ subsets, Type 1 diabetes patients had TCRB CDR3s that were moderately but significantly shorter.

CDR3 length: 14 residues. Germline V gene sequence: CDR1 SGHTA, CDR2 FQGNSA. Trimming pared 5 bases from V and 3 bases from J, leaving 13 bases between. The chain recombines TRBV7-2 with TRBJ1-2, with D perhaps TRBD1 (5 bases). The sequence was obtained from a man aged 25 to 40 with type 1 diabetes. The sample consisted of naive CD4+ T cells from blood. CDR3 bases: TGTGCCAGCAGCCCCCAGGGCGGGGACTATGGCTACACCTTC. Protein product: CASSPQGGDYGYTF. Full variable domain (outside the CDR3, taken from reference TRBV7-2 and TRBJ1-2): GAGVSQSPSNKVTEKGKDVELRCDPISGHTALYWYRQSLGQGLEFLIYFQGNSAPDKSGLPSDRFSAERTGGSVSTLTIQRTQQEDSAVYLCASSPQGGDYGYTFGSGTRLTVV.